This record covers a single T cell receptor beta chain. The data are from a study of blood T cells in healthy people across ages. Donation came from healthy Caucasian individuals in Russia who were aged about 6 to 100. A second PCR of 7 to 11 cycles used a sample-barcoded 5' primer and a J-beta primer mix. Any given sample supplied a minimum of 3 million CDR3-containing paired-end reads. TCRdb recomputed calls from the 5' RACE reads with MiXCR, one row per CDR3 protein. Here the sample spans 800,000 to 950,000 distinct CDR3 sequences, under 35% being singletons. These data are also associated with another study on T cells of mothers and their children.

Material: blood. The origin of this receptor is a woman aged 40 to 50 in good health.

CDR3 bases: TGTGCCAGCAGCTATGCTGACAGGGGGCCTCTACAATTCACAGATACGCAGTATTTT. Translated: CASSYADRGPLQFTDTQYF. This chain connects TRBV5-5 to TRBJ2-3, with 10 nucleotides matching TRBD1. This CDR3 has 19 residues. The V gene end was trimmed by 3 bases and the J gene end by 2 bases; junction bases not matched to a gene: 15. Germline values: CDR1 SGHKS, CDR2 YYEKEE (reference sequence).